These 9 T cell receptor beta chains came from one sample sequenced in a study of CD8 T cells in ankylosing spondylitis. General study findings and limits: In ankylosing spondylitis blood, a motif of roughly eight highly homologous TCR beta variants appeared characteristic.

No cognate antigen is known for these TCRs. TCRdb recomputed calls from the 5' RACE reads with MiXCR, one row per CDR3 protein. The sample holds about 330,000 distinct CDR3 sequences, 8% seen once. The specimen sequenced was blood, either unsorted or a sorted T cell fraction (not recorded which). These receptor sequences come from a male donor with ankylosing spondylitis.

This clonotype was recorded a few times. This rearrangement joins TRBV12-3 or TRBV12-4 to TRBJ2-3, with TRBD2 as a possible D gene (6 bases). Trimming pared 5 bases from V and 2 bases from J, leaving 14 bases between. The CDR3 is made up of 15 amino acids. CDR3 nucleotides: TGTGCCAGCAGTCCGCTACTAGCCTTCACAGATACGCAGTATTTT. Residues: CASSPLLAFTDTQYF.

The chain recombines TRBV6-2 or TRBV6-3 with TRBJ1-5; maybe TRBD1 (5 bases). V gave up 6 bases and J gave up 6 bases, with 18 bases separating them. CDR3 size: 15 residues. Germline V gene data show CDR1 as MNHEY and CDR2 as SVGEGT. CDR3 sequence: CASRHEKRGFQPQHF. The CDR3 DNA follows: TGTGCCAGCAGACACGAGAAAAGGGGCTTTCAGCCCCAGCATTTT.

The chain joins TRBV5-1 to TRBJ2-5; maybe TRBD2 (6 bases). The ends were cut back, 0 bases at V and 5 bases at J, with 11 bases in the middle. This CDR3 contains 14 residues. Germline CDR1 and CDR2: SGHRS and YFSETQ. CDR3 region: CASSLGTTRETQYF. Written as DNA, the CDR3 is TGCGCCAGCAGCTTGGGGACTACTCGGGAGACCCAGTACTTC.

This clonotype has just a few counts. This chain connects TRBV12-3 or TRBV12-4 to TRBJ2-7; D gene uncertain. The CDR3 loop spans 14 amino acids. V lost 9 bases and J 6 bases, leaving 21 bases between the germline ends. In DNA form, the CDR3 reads TGTGCCAGTGCTAGAAGGGATCGATCGCCCGAGCAGTACTTC. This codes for CASARRDRSPEQYF.

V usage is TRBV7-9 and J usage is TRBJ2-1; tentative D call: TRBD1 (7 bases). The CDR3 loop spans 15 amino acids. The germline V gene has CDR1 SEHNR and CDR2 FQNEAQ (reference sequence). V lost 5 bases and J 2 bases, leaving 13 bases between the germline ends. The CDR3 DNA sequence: TGTGCCAGCAGCCCGGACAGGACTACCTACAATGAGCAGTTCTTC. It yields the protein CASSPDRTTYNEQFF.

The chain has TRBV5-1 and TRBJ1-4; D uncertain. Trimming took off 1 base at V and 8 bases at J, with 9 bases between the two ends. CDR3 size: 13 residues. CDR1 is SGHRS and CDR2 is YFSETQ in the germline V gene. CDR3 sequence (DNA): TGCGCCAGCAGCTTGACTTTGGGGGAAAAACTGTTTTTT. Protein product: CASSLTLGEKLFF.

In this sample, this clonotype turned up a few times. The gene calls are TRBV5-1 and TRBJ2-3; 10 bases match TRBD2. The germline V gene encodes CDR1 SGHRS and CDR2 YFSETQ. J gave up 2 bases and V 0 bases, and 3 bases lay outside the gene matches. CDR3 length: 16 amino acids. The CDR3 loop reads CASSLGTSGLTDTQYF. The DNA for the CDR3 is TGCGCCAGCAGCTTGGGGACTAGCGGACTCACAGATACGCAGTATTTT.

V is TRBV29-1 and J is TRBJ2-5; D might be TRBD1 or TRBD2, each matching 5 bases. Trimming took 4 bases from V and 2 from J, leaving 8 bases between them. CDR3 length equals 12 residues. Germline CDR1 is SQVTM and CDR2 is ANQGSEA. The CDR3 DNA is TGCAGCGTTGGGGACCCTCAAGAGACCCAGTACTTC. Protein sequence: CSVGDPQETQYF.

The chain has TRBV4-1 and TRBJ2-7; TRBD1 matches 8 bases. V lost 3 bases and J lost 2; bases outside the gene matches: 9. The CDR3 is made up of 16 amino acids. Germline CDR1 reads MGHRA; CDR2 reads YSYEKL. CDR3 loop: CASSHRQGLPPYEQYF. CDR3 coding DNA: TGCGCCAGCAGCCATCGACAGGGGTTACCTCCCTACGAGCAGTACTTC.